This passage covers 27 T cell receptor beta chains from one sample sequenced in a study of beta chain features in type 1 diabetes. Expressed TCRB transcripts were sequenced because the entire RNA isolate underwent reverse transcription. The protocol was immunoSEQ multiplex PCR, while the TCRdb copy is restricted to in-frame clones and leaves out a portion. The sample has approximately 340,000 clones, approximately 15% seen once; the top ten hold more than 0.015%. Sequenced sample: naive CD4+ T cells from blood. The source of these receptors is a woman aged 18-30 years in good health.

This clone has just a few counts. The rearrangement joins TRBV9 to TRBJ2-5; the match to TRBD2 covers 10 bases. The CDR3 is 18 amino acids. V dropped 2 bases and J dropped 1; count of bases not matched to a gene: 11. Germline V gives CDR1 SGDLS, CDR2 YYNGEE. DNA of the CDR3: TGTGCCAGCAGCGTTGGGCTAGCGGGAGTGGGGGGCCAAGAGACCCAGTACTTC. This gives the protein CASSVGLAGVGGQETQYF.

The rearrangement joins TRBV29-1 to TRBJ2-7; 7 bases are a match to TRBD2. CDR3 length: 13 amino acids. J was trimmed by 7 bases and V by 4 bases; bases with no gene match: 10. Per the germline V gene, CDR1 is SQVTM and CDR2 is ANQGSEA. CDR3 region: CSVVRLAGREQYF. The CDR3 DNA is TGCAGCGTTGTACGACTAGCCGGGAGGGAGCAGTACTTC.

V gene TRBV23-1 combines with J gene TRBJ2-7; 11 bases align to TRBD1. TRBV23-1 is marked as an open reading frame, function uncertain. After removal of 0 bases from V and 6 bases from J, the junction contained 13 bases not matched to a gene. The CDR3 length is 18 residues. CDR3 sequence reads: CASSQSSLRDRGKSEQYF. For the CDR3, the DNA is TGCGCCAGCAGTCAATCCTCCCTCAGGGACAGGGGGAAGTCCGAGCAGTACTTC.

This sequence joins TRBV28 and TRBJ2-1; weak D call: TRBD1 (6 bases). Germline-derived CDR1 and CDR2 are MDHEN and SYDVKM. The V end was cut by 5 bases, the J end by 2 bases, with 7 bases between. CDR3 length equals 13 residues. DNA for the CDR3: TGTGCCAGCAGTCAGGGGCCCTACAATGAGCAGTTCTTC. Translated: CASSQGPYNEQFF.

The V call is TRBV9, the J call TRBJ2-1; 12 bases are shared with TRBD2. V was clipped by 4 bases and J by 2 bases; unmatched bases: 1. This CDR3 region has 15 residues. Germline V CDR1 and CDR2: SGDLS, YYNGEE. The CDR3 here is CASSRTSGAYNEQFF. As DNA, the CDR3 is TGTGCCAGCAGCCGGACTAGCGGGGCCTACAATGAGCAGTTCTTC.

The genes are TRBV9 and TRBJ2-1; D gene uncertain. The length of the CDR3 is 12 residues. V lost 2 bases and J lost 7, with 7 bases in between. Germline CDR1 SGDLS, CDR2 YYNGEE. In DNA, the CDR3 is TGTGCCAGCAGCGTTCTAGGTAATGAGCAGTTCTTC. Protein: CASSVLGNEQFF.

The gene calls are TRBV11-3 and TRBJ2-1; 8 bases map to TRBD1. V dropped 5 bases and J dropped 2; count of bases not matched to a gene: 8. This CDR3 is built from 16 residues. Germline CDR1 reads SGHNT; CDR2 reads YENEEA. CDR3 in amino acids: CASSRRTGSPYNEQFF. The CDR3 DNA follows: TGTGCCAGCAGCCGGCGGACAGGGAGCCCCTACAATGAGCAGTTCTTC.

The chain recombines TRBV4-2 with TRBJ2-1; 10 bases map to TRBD1. The CDR3 totals 16 residues. The trim removed 2 bases at V and 2 bases at J, leaving 3 bases unmatched. Germline values: CDR1 LGHNA, CDR2 YNFKEQ. The CDR3 loop is CASSQRDRGPYNEQFF. As DNA, the CDR3 is TGTGCCAGCAGCCAACGAGACAGGGGGCCCTACAATGAGCAGTTCTTC.

This clone was counted between two and nine times. The V and J genes are TRBV28 and TRBJ1-1; TRBD1 is a possible D gene (6 bases). V shed 7 bases and J shed 2 bases, with 14 bases lying between them. The CDR3 is 14 residues long. Germline values: CDR1 MDHEN, CDR2 SYDVKM. This chain's CDR3 is CASTRWDTNTEAFF. In DNA form, the CDR3 reads TGTGCCAGCACTCGGTGGGACACAAACACTGAAGCTTTCTTT.

The rearrangement joins TRBV13 to TRBJ1-1, with 8 nucleotides matching TRBD1. Germline CDR1 PRHDT, CDR2 FYEKMQ (reference sequence). J was trimmed by 4 bases and V by 7 bases; bases with no gene match: 8. CDR3 length: 14 residues. The chain's CDR3 is CASIPQGAVTEAFF. The CDR3 DNA reads TGTGCCAGCATTCCCCAGGGGGCTGTCACTGAAGCTTTCTTT.

This clone was counted a few times. The chain couples TRBV29-1 to TRBJ2-2, with a tentative D call TRBD2 (5 bases). V was trimmed by 4 bases and J by 0 bases, leaving 9 bases between them. Germline V gene lookup returns CDR1 SQVTM and CDR2 ANQGSEA. This CDR3 comprises 14 residues. The CDR3 sequence is CSVALSANTGELFF. CDR3 bases: TGCAGCGTTGCACTTAGCGCGAACACCGGGGAGCTGTTTTTT.

The chain links TRBV2 to TRBJ2-5, with D maybe TRBD1 (5 bases). The V end lost 6 bases, the J end lost 5 bases, and 13 bases lay between the germline ends. Germline lookup yields CDR1 SNHLY and CDR2 FYNNEI. CDR3 length: 13 amino acids. CDR3 coding DNA: TGTGCCAGCAGCGCGGACAACGTCGAGACCCAGTACTTC. Its translation is CASSADNVETQYF.

This clone appeared a few times. The chain has TRBV5-1 and TRBJ2-3; D remains unclear. This CDR3 contains 12 residues. Looked up from germline, CDR1 is SGHRS and CDR2 is YFSETQ. V lost 4 bases, J lost 4 bases, and 7 bases lay in between. The CDR3 loop reads CASSPVPDTQYF. The CDR3 DNA sequence: TGCGCCAGCAGCCCGGTCCCAGATACGCAGTATTTT.

The chain carries TRBV5-4 and TRBJ2-1; TRBD1 agrees at 7 bases. Trimming cost V 8 bases and J 3 bases; bases outside gene matches: 8. Germline lookup yields CDR1 SGHNT and CDR2 YYREEE (reference sequence). This CDR3 contains 14 residues. The CDR3 is CASHGQAFYNEQFF. The CDR3 nucleotides read TGTGCCAGTCACGGACAGGCATTCTACAATGAGCAGTTCTTC. Filled out from reference TRBV5-4 and TRBJ2-1, the complete variable domain reads ETGVTQSPTHLIKTRGQQVTLRCSSQSGHNTVSWYQQALGQGPQFIFQYYREEENGRGNFPPRFSGLQFPNYSSELNVNALELDDSALYLCASHGQAFYNEQFFGPGTRLTVL.

This clone was detected only a few times. The chain carries TRBV7-9 and TRBJ2-7; TRBD1 aligns across 8 bases. The CDR3 covers 14 residues. V shed 7 bases, J shed 2 bases, and the junction held 7 bases outside the gene matches. Germline-derived CDR1 and CDR2 are SEHNR and FQNEAQ (reference sequence). CDR3: CASNEDRAPYEQYF. Written as DNA, the CDR3 is TGTGCCAGCAACGAGGACAGGGCCCCCTACGAGCAGTACTTC.

This sequence joins TRBV2 and TRBJ2-1, with unresolved D. The V end lost 3 bases, the J end lost 9 bases, and 12 bases lay between the germline ends. Per the germline V gene, CDR1 is SNHLY and CDR2 is FYNNEI. The CDR3 runs to 13 residues. The CDR3 DNA reads as TGTGCCAGCAGTGAGGTGATAGTCTCTGAGCAGTTCTTC. It yields the protein CASSEVIVSEQFF.

This clone showed up just a few times. The chain is built from TRBV4-1 and TRBJ2-3; possible D gene TRBD2, 6 bases. The CDR3 consists of 16 residues. Germline lookup yields CDR1 MGHRA and CDR2 YSYEKL. V shed 0 bases and J shed 7 bases, with 17 bases lying between them. The DNA for the CDR3 is TGCGCCAGCAGCCAAGATTCAACTAGCCTACTGCATACGCAGTATTTT. Protein: CASSQDSTSLLHTQYF.

The chain uses TRBV6-5 and TRBJ2-4, with TRBD2 as a possible D gene (5 bases). CDR3 length: 14 amino acids. Trimming shortened V by 4 bases and J by 0 bases, and 7 bases separated the two germline ends. Germline CDR1 MNHEY, CDR2 SVGAGI. CDR3 loop: CASSWTQAKNIQYF. In nucleotides, the CDR3 is TGTGCCAGCAGTTGGACTCAAGCCAAAAACATTCAGTACTTC.

This clone has just a few counts. This sequence joins TRBV30 and TRBJ2-7; 8 bases match TRBD1. This CDR3 spans 14 amino acids. Germline CDR1 GTSNPN, CDR2 SVGIG (reference sequence). The CDR3 coding sequence is TGTGCACGCACGGCGCACAGGGGGGCGGACGAGCAGTACTTC. It yields the protein CARTAHRGADEQYF.

The chain is built from TRBV18 and TRBJ2-4, with D perhaps TRBD1 (6 bases). The V gene's germline CDR1 is KGHSH and CDR2 LQKENI. This CDR3 spans 16 amino acids. The ends were cut back, 2 bases at V and 7 bases at J, with 18 bases in the middle. CDR3 DNA sequence: TGTGCCAGCTCACCAAGGGACACAGCCTCGGGGAACATTCAGTACTTC. This encodes CASSPRDTASGNIQYF.

This clone was seen only a few times. The J gene is TRBJ2-2, the V gene TRBV18, with no clear D. Per germline, CDR1 KGHSH and CDR2 LQKENI. This CDR3 has 14 amino acids. V lost 6 bases to trimming and J lost 3 bases, with 11 bases between them. The CDR3 bases are TGTGCCAGCTCGTGGAGAGAGGACACCGGGGAGCTGTTTTTT. This sequence encodes CASSWREDTGELFF.

In this sample, this clone turned up a few times. The chain employs TRBV20-1 and TRBJ1-2; D gene uncertain. This CDR3 has 11 residues. The germline gives CDR1 DFQATT, CDR2 SNEGSKA (reference sequence). Trimming stripped 3 bases from V and 8 bases from J, with 10 bases between. The CDR3 is CSARTTWGYTF. CDR3 nucleotide sequence: TGCAGTGCTAGGACGACTTGGGGCTACACCTTC.

This chain connects TRBV5-6 to TRBJ2-7; maybe TRBD2 (5 bases). Per germline, CDR1 SGHDT and CDR2 YYEEEE. Trimming took 4 bases from V and 0 from J, leaving 5 bases between them. This CDR3 has 12 amino acids. The CDR3 sequence is CASSGSSYEQYF. The CDR3, as DNA: TGTGCCAGCAGCGGGAGCTCCTACGAGCAGTACTTC. The full variable domain, rest sourced from reference TRBV5-6 and TRBJ2-7, is DAGVTQSPTHLIKTRGQQVTLRCSPKSGHDTVSWYQQALGQGPQFIFQYYEEEERQRGNFPDRFSGHQFPNYSSELNVNALLLGDSALYLCASSGSSYEQYFGPGTRLTVT.

This clone was found a few times. The gene calls are TRBV9 and TRBJ2-7; D is unclear. Between the trimmed V and J ends, which lost 3 bases and 0 bases, there was a span of 7 bases. The CDR3 spans 13 residues. Germline CDR1 and CDR2: SGDLS and YYNGEE. CDR3 in DNA: TGTGCCAGCAGCGCCACTCCCTCCTACGAGCAGTACTTC. This translates into CASSATPSYEQYF.

The J gene is TRBJ1-1, the V gene TRBV29-1; D perhaps matches TRBD1 (5 bases). Trimming stripped 2 bases from V and 3 bases from J, with 7 bases between. There are 12 residues in the CDR3. Per germline, CDR1 SQVTM and CDR2 ANQGSEA. CDR3 sequence reads: CSVEPGYTEAFF. For the CDR3, the DNA is TGCAGCGTTGAACCAGGGTACACTGAAGCTTTCTTT. The entire variable domain, with the rest obtained from reference TRBV29-1 and TRBJ1-1, is as follows: SAVISQKPSRDICQRGTSLTIQCQVDSQVTMMFWYRQQPGQSLTLIATANQGSEATYESGFVIDKFPISRPNLTFSTLTVSNMSPEDSSIYLCSVEPGYTEAFFGQGTRLTVV.

V and J are TRBV30 and TRBJ1-4; possible D gene TRBD1, 6 bases. V was trimmed by 0 bases and J by 8 bases, leaving 13 bases between them. This CDR3 has 14 amino acids. Germline V lookup: CDR1 GTSNPN, CDR2 SVGIG (reference sequence). The CDR3, as DNA: TGTGCCTGGAGTGTAGGGGGATCGGGGGAAAAACTGTTTTTT. It yields the protein CAWSVGGSGEKLFF.

Notes on this clone: Other DNA sequences within the sample encode an identical CDR3. CDR3 loop: CASSQAPGSYEQYF. The CDR3 DNA reads as TGTGCCAGCAGCCAAGCCCCAGGGTCCTACGAGCAGTACTTC. The V and J genes are TRBV14 and TRBJ2-7; a possible D gene is TRBD1 (5 bases). CDR1 is SGHDN, CDR2 FVKESK, per germline. The CDR3 has 14 residues. V was clipped by 1 base and J by 1 base, with 8 bases between them.